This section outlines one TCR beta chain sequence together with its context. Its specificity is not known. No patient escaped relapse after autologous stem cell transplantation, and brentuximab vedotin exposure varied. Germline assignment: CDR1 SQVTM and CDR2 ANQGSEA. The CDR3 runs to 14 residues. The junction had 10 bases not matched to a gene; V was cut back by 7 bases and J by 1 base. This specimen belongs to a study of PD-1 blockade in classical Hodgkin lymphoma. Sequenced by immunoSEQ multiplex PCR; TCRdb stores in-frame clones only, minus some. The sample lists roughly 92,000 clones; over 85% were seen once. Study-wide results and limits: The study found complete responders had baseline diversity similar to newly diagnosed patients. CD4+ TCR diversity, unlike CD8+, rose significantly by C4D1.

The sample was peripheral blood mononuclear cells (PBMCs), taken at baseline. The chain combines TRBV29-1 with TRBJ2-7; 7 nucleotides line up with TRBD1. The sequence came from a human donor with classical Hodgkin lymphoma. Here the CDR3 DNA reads TGCAGCGCCGTAACCGTGGGACAGTCCTACGAGCAGTACTTC. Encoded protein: CSAVTVGQSYEQYF.